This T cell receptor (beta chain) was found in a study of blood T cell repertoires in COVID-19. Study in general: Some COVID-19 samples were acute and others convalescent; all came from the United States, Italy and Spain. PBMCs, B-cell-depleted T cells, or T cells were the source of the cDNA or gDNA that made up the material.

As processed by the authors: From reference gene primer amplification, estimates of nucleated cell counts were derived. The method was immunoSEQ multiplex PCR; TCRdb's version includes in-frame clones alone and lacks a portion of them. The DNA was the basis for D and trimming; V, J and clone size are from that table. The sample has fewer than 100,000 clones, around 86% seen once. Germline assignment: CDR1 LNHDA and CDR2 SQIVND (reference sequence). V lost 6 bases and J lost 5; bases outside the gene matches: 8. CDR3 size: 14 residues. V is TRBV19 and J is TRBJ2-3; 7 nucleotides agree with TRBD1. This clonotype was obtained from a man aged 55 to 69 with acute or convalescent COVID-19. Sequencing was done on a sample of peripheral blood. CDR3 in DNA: TGTGCCAGTAGCGAGACAGGGTTTATAGATACGCAGTATTTT. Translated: CASSETGFIDTQYF.